The 20 T cell receptor beta chains given below trace back to one sample, sequenced in a study of cytotoxic CD8 clonotypes in ibrutinib-treated CLL. The table came from immunoSEQ multiplex PCR; TCRdb's copy has only in-frame clones and leaves some out. The table has about 330,000 clones, 67% seen once. The starting material was PBMCs, obtained after 36 months of ibrutinib treatment. These receptors were collected from a human donor with chronic lymphocytic leukemia.

The chain is built from TRBV5-4 and TRBJ2-2, with 10 bases aligning to TRBD2. In germline, CDR1 is SGHNT, CDR2 YYREEE (reference sequence). This CDR3 is built from 17 residues. V was clipped by 4 bases and J by 4 bases; unmatched bases: 10. Here the CDR3 reads CASSRATSGKVTGELFF. CDR3 bases: TGTGCCAGCAGCCGAGCAACTAGCGGGAAGGTCACCGGGGAGCTGTTTTTT.

J is TRBJ1-1 and V is TRBV6-6; no firm D call. Trimming shortened V by 2 bases and J by 3 bases, and 10 bases separated the two germline ends. The V gene's germline CDR1 is MNHNY and CDR2 SVGAGI (reference sequence). The CDR3 totals 14 residues. CDR3 DNA: TGTGCCAGCAGTTACAGGGTTCGGGACACTGAAGCTTTCTTT. It yields the protein CASSYRVRDTEAFF.

CDR3 region: CASSQAGQQDTQYF. DNA for the CDR3: TGCGCCAGCAGCCAAGCCGGGCAACAAGATACGCAGTATTTT. The rearrangement uses TRBV4-1 and TRBJ2-3; no clear D. The CDR3 is 14 amino acids. Looked up from germline, CDR1 is MGHRA and CDR2 is YSYEKL. Trimming removed 1 base from V and 5 bases from J, with 10 bases in between.

The CDR3 DNA reads as TGTGCCAGCAGCCAAACAGTCCCAGGAGGGGAGCTGTTTTTT. It yields the protein CASSQTVPGGELFF. The chain couples TRBV7-6 to TRBJ2-2; D is ambiguous. The CDR3 totals 14 residues. Germline V gene data show CDR1 as SGHVS and CDR2 as FNYEAQ. Between the trimmed V and J ends, which lost 5 bases and 8 bases, there was a span of 15 bases.

This clone was seen just once. The genes are TRBV2 and TRBJ1-5; tentatively, D is TRBD1 (6 bases). CDR1 and CDR2 from the germline V gene are SNHLY and FYNNEI. This CDR3 contains 14 residues. The V and J ends lost 6 bases and 6 bases respectively, with 15 bases between them. Here the CDR3 reads CASREQGDGQPQHF. The CDR3 DNA reads as TGTGCCAGCAGAGAACAGGGTGACGGTCAGCCCCAGCATTTT.

This clone showed up just a few times. This chain uses TRBV25-1 with TRBJ2-7; TRBD1 might be the D (6 bases). With 2 bases removed from V and 0 bases from J, the gap between germline ends came to 8 bases. The CDR3 length is 14 residues. Per germline, CDR1 MGHDK and CDR2 SYGVNS. The CDR3 is CASSERDNSYEQYF. In nucleotides, the CDR3 is TGTGCCAGCAGTGAAAGGGACAACTCCTACGAGCAGTACTTC.

The chain combines TRBV2 with TRBJ1-5; D perhaps matches TRBD1 (5 bases). Trimming took off 4 bases at V and 7 bases at J, with 11 bases between the two ends. CDR1 is SNHLY, CDR2 FYNNEI, per germline. CDR3 size: 13 residues. DNA of the CDR3: TGTGCCAGCAGTGGGCAGGGATGGCAGCCCCAGCATTTT. Its protein product is CASSGQGWQPQHF. The entire variable domain, with the rest obtained from reference TRBV2 and TRBJ1-5, is as follows: EPEVTQTPSHQVTQMGQEVILRCVPISNHLYFYWYRQILGQKVEFLVSFYNNEISEKSEIFDDQFSVERPDGSNFTLKIRSTKLEDSAMYFCASSGQGWQPQHFGDGTRLSIL.

This clone was counted only a few times. The chain has TRBV28 and TRBJ2-7; 9 positions match TRBD1. The germline V gene has CDR1 MDHEN and CDR2 SYDVKM. This CDR3 spans 15 amino acids. Unmatched junction bases numbered 6, after V lost 2 bases and J lost 4 bases. The CDR3 region has the DNA TGTGCCAGCAGTTTAGGGACAGGGATGGGATACGAGCAGTACTTC. Protein sequence: CASSLGTGMGYEQYF.

The J gene is TRBJ2-4, the V gene TRBV5-1, with D tentatively TRBD2 (5 bases). CDR1 and CDR2 from the germline V gene are SGHRS and YFSETQ. This CDR3 contains 14 residues. Between the trimmed V and J ends, which lost 3 bases and 4 bases, there was a span of 11 bases. This CDR3 reads CASSSLSGKNIQYF. The CDR3 DNA sequence: TGCGCCAGCAGCTCGCTATCGGGGAAAAACATTCAGTACTTC.

The chain links TRBV18 to TRBJ2-4; D not resolved. The CDR3 totals 14 residues. The V gene's germline CDR1 is KGHSH and CDR2 LQKENI. Trimming pared 0 bases from V and 9 bases from J, leaving 12 bases between. The CDR3 DNA reads TGTGCCAGCTCACCACCTTTGGGAATGAGCATTCAGTACTTC. It codes for CASSPPLGMSIQYF.

The chain combines TRBV9 with TRBJ1-5; D may be TRBD1 (6 bases). The CDR3 has 14 amino acids. Germline-derived CDR1 and CDR2 are SGDLS and YYNGEE. The V gene lost 3 bases and the J gene lost 6 bases, with 13 bases spanning the gap. CDR3 protein: CASSATGLGQPQHF. CDR3 in DNA: TGTGCCAGCAGCGCGACAGGCCTTGGTCAGCCCCAGCATTTT.

The rearrangement uses TRBV27 and TRBJ1-1; D remains unclear. The V and J ends lost 2 bases and 0 bases respectively, with 7 bases between them. Germline V gene data show CDR1 as MNHEY and CDR2 as SMNVEV (reference sequence). The CDR3 has 14 amino acids. The DNA of the CDR3 is TGTGCCAGCAGTTTACAAAGCATGAACACTGAAGCTTTCTTT. Encoded protein: CASSLQSMNTEAFF.

Only a few counts were recorded for this clone. The chain joins TRBV5-6 to TRBJ1-5; the match to TRBD1 covers 8 bases. From germline, CDR1 is SGHDT and CDR2 YYEEEE. The CDR3 loop spans 15 amino acids. V lost 4 bases to trimming and J lost 5 bases; unmatched junction nucleotides: 8. CDR3 in amino acids: CASSRLDRDHQPQHF. The CDR3 DNA reads TGTGCCAGCAGCCGTCTGGACAGGGACCATCAGCCCCAGCATTTT.

This chain joins TRBV10-3 and TRBJ2-7; D is tentatively TRBD1 or TRBD2 (5 bases each). CDR1 and CDR2 from the germline V gene are ENHRY and SYGVKD. V was clipped by 4 bases and J by 2 bases, with 18 bases between them. The length of the CDR3 is 16 residues. DNA for the CDR3: TGTGCCATCAGTGGGAAAGGGGACGGGATAGCCTACGAGCAGTACTTC. Translation gives CAISGKGDGIAYEQYF.

The V gene is TRBV5-1, the J gene TRBJ1-2; D is ambiguous. The CDR3 is 14 residues long. Germline CDR1 is SGHRS and CDR2 is YFSETQ. The V end lost 0 bases, the J end lost 2 bases, and 8 bases lay between the germline ends. CDR3 nucleotides: TGCGCCAGCAGCTTGGATCCTCTGAACTATGGCTACACCTTC. As protein: CASSLDPLNYGYTF.

CDR3 residues: CASRRQGALNTEAFF. The CDR3 region has the DNA TGTGCCAGCAGAAGACAGGGGGCTCTGAACACTGAAGCTTTCTTT. The chain joins TRBV6-1 to TRBJ1-1; 10 positions match TRBD1. Germline CDR1 reads MNHNS; CDR2 reads SASEGT. The CDR3 is 15 amino acids. Trimming took 6 bases from V and 0 from J; bases not matched to a gene: 4.

CDR3 loop: CASSQGIPLQATEAFF. The CDR3 DNA sequence: TGCGCCAGCAGCCAAGGCATTCCCTTACAGGCCACTGAAGCTTTCTTT. The genes are TRBV4-1 and TRBJ1-1; D is possibly TRBD1 (5 bases). The V gene's germline CDR1 is MGHRA and CDR2 YSYEKL. This CDR3 region has 16 residues. The V and J ends lost 1 base and 4 bases respectively, with 16 bases between them.

The rearrangement uses TRBV19 and TRBJ2-7; the D gene is possibly TRBD1 (6 bases). V was trimmed by 2 bases and J by 7 bases, leaving 15 bases between them. The germline V gene encodes CDR1 LNHDA and CDR2 SQIVND (reference sequence). The CDR3 sequence is 14 residues long. CDR3 sequence (DNA): TGTGCCAGTAGTATATATGCAGGGGCGGAAGAGCAGTACTTC. Protein product: CASSIYAGAEEQYF.

This clone appeared a single time. The rearrangement joins TRBV10-2 to TRBJ2-5; TRBD2 aligns across 9 bases. The CDR3 extends over 14 amino acids. Trimming cost V 10 bases and J 4 bases; bases outside gene matches: 10. Per germline, CDR1 WSHSY and CDR2 SAAADI. CDR3 in amino acids: CATTLGTSLETQYF. The CDR3 nucleotides are TGCGCCACTACATTAGGGACTAGCTTAGAGACCCAGTACTTC.

The CDR3 sequence is CASSVFLGTANTGELFF. CDR3 sequence (DNA): TGTGCCAGCAGTGTGTTCCTCGGGACAGCCAACACCGGGGAGCTGTTTTTT. This sequence joins TRBV6-4 and TRBJ2-2; 7 bases are a match to TRBD1. The CDR3 has 17 residues. CDR1 and CDR2 from the germline V gene are MRHNA and SNTAGT. With V trimmed by 4 bases and J by 2 bases, 10 bases remained unmatched.